This entry features one T cell receptor (beta chain) sequence. Germline values: CDR1 SNHLY, CDR2 FYNNEI. Trimming removed 5 bases at V and 1 base at J, with 9 bases between. The CDR3 is 15 residues long. The data belong to a study of T cells in Graves' hyperthyroidism and ophthalmopathy. Exclusion of a patient resulted from uncontrolled infection, other autoimmune disease, pregnancy or lactation. RNA transcripts yielded amplified TCR beta CDR3 regions. Primed by the HTBI set, a first-round RT-PCR was run on the TCR CDR3. One entry per CDR3 protein, called by TCRdb with MiXCR from the multiplex PCR reads. The table records over 500,000 distinct CDR3 sequences, approximately 48% of them present only once.

The source is an adult woman with Graves' disease, either hyperthyroidism or ophthalmopathy (not recorded which). Material: peripheral blood or thyroid tissue (not recorded which). The rearrangement uses TRBV2 and TRBJ1-6; TRBD1 is a possible D gene (5 bases). The CDR3 DNA is TGTGCCAGCAGTAAAGGGGAATCCTATAATTCACCCCTCCACTTT. It translates to CASSKGESYNSPLHF.